This T cell receptor beta chain stems from a study of identical twins. Study-wide points: Out-of-frame alpha sequences shared by twins showed excess low generation probability. Beta clonotypes that were abundant in cord blood contained fewer insertions, a pattern absent from memory repertoires.

TCRdb ran MiXCR on the 5' RACE reads and lists one entry per CDR3 protein. This sample has about 100,000 distinct CDR3 sequences, with about 6% found just once. Germline V CDR1 and CDR2: LGHDT, YNNKEL (reference sequence). Trimming at V came to 1 base and at J to 6 bases, leaving 10 bases not matched to a gene. This CDR3 is built from 16 residues. Everyone who donated was a healthy Caucasian. Turning to this clonotype: Its antigen is not known.

The chain has TRBV3-1 and TRBJ2-7; 9 bases match TRBD2. The sequencing input was memory T cells sorted from blood. The clonotype comes from a woman between 50 and 59 years old in good health. The CDR3 here is CASSQGMGLASFEQYF. CDR3 sequence (DNA): TGTGCCAGCAGCCAAGGAATGGGACTAGCTTCGTTCGAGCAGTACTTC.